This TCR beta chain was obtained from a study of CD8+ T cells in alopecia areata. Following RNA extraction, reverse transcription yielded cDNA that acted as the sequencing template. The method was immunoSEQ multiplex PCR; TCRdb's version includes in-frame clones alone and lacks a portion of them. The table has some 80,000 clones, approximately 72% seen once; the top ten hold around a quarter. The CDR3 loop spans 17 amino acids. V was pared by 2 bases and J by 2 bases, with 15 bases between. Germline lookup yields CDR1 LGHNA and CDR2 YSLEER. Treatment reported: oral pan-JAK inhibitor, 5-10 mg twice daily.

The starting material was CD8+ T cells sorted from blood, obtained at week 24, from a patient treated with tofacitinib. This chain connects TRBV4-3 to TRBJ2-2; tentative D call: TRBD1 (6 bases). This TCR was recovered from a human donor with alopecia areata. The CDR3, as DNA: TGCGCCAGCAGCCAACAGGGGATTAACCAAAACACCGGGGAGCTGTTTTTT. Protein product: CASSQQGINQNTGELFF.